A single sample is the source of the 12 T cell receptor beta chains below, sequenced in a study of PD-L1 blockade in urothelial cancer. The data were produced by immunoSEQ multiplex PCR, yet TCRdb's version contains in-frame clones alone and is incomplete. The repertoire includes under 40,000 clones, 90% of them detected once, and 8.3% sits in the top ten. Specimen: PBMCs, collected around atezolizumab (anti-PD-L1) treatment. The receptors originated from a man aged 65-85 years with urothelial cancer.

This clone was seen more than once but under ten times. The chain links TRBV30 to TRBJ1-1, with D maybe TRBD1 (6 bases). Trimming pared 3 bases from V and 4 bases from J, leaving 24 bases between. Looked up from germline, CDR1 is GTSNPN and CDR2 is SVGIG (reference sequence). This CDR3 contains 17 residues. CDR3 nucleotide sequence: TGTGCCTGGAGCCCGCGTGTGACAGGACTGGGCGGCACTGAAGCTTTCTTT. Translating gives CAWSPRVTGLGGTEAFF.

Concerning this clone: The junction departs from germline at one end; a sequencing error may be responsible. This chain uses TRBV28 with TRBJ2-7; 8 nucleotides match TRBD1. The CDR3 is 11 residues long. The germline gives CDR1 MDHEN, CDR2 SYDVKM. Written as DNA, the CDR3 is TGTGCCAGCAGTCGCGCAGGGGGCCGCCACTTC. It translates to CASSRAGGRHF.

The chain has TRBV6-1 and TRBJ2-1; tentatively, D is TRBD2 (5 bases). The ends were cut back, 2 bases at V and 9 bases at J, with 17 bases in the middle. The CDR3 has 15 amino acids. CDR1 MNHNS and CDR2 SASEGT come from the germline V gene. The CDR3, as DNA: TGTGCCAGCAGTGAAAGCAATTCGGGGATAGGTGAGCAGTTCTTC. As protein: CASSESNSGIGEQFF.

The J gene is TRBJ2-1, the V gene TRBV12-5, with D possibly TRBD2 on 6 matching bases. The length of the CDR3 is 14 residues. Trimming left V 1 base short and J 2 bases short, with 6 bases between. The germline V gene encodes CDR1 LGHNT and CDR2 FRNRAP. The CDR3 region has the DNA TGTGCTAGTGGTTTGGGCGGGACCTACAATGAGCAGTTCTTC. Its translation: CASGLGGTYNEQFF.

This rearrangement joins TRBV5-4 to TRBJ2-3; 7 bases map to TRBD2. The length of the CDR3 is 14 residues. The ends lost 4 bases at V and 5 bases at J; junction bases unmatched: 7. The germline gives CDR1 SGHNT, CDR2 YYREEE (reference sequence). The CDR3 nucleotides are TGTGCCAGCAGCAGGCTAGCGGCGGGAGATACGCAGTATTTT. The encoded protein is CASSRLAAGDTQYF.

This chain joins TRBV30 and TRBJ1-6, with D perhaps matching TRBD1 (5 bases). V lost 0 bases and J 10 bases, leaving 10 bases between the germline ends. Per the germline V gene, CDR1 is GTSNPN and CDR2 is SVGIG (reference sequence). The CDR3 runs 13 residues. The DNA of the CDR3 is TGTGCCTGGAGTGTTCAGGGATACTCACCCCTCCACTTT. This sequence encodes CAWSVQGYSPLHF.

The chain recombines TRBV5-1 with TRBJ2-7; tentative D call: TRBD2 (5 bases). Per germline, CDR1 SGHRS and CDR2 YFSETQ. This CDR3 has 15 amino acids. V dropped 1 base and J dropped 2 bases, with 13 bases sitting between them. In DNA, the CDR3 is TGCGCCAGCAGCTTGTCGGGTAGCGCGCCCTACGAGCAGTACTTC. Translated, it gives CASSLSGSAPYEQYF.

V usage is TRBV6-5 and J usage is TRBJ1-5, with a weak D call TRBD1 (6 bases). CDR1 is MNHEY, CDR2 SVGAGI, per germline. The CDR3 extends over 14 amino acids. Trimming removed 5 bases from V and 7 bases from J, with 15 bases in between. This CDR3 reads CASSRRGGGQPQHF. The DNA of the CDR3 is TGTGCCAGCAGTCGCCGGGGGGGCGGGCAGCCCCAGCATTTT.

The gene calls are TRBV7-9 and TRBJ2-3, with D tentatively TRBD2 (6 bases). The V gene's germline CDR1 is SEHNR and CDR2 FQNEAQ (reference sequence). The V end was cut by 3 bases, the J end by 2 bases, with 12 bases between. The CDR3 totals 15 residues. The CDR3 sequence is CASSLGGIFTDTQYF. The CDR3, as DNA: TGTGCCAGCAGCTTGGGGGGAATTTTCACAGATACGCAGTATTTT.

V gene TRBV27 combines with J gene TRBJ1-5; D remains unclear. This CDR3 contains 13 residues. The V end was cut by 6 bases, the J end by 5 bases, with 11 bases between. Germline V lookup: CDR1 MNHEY, CDR2 SMNVEV (reference sequence). The CDR3 reads CASSPHGDQPQHF. The CDR3 DNA is TGTGCCAGCAGCCCCCACGGGGATCAGCCCCAGCATTTT.

The chain carries TRBV7-3 and TRBJ2-2; no clear D. Looked up from germline, CDR1 is SGHTA and CDR2 is FQGTGA. V was pared by 1 base and J by 0 bases, with 9 bases between. The CDR3 sequence is 16 residues long. The DNA of the CDR3 is TGTGCCAGCAGCTTAAATTCCCCTTCGAACACCGGGGAGCTGTTTTTT. It specifies CASSLNSPSNTGELFF.

The rearrangement links TRBV28 to TRBJ2-2; TRBD1 is a possible D gene (6 bases). The V gene's germline CDR1 is MDHEN and CDR2 SYDVKM. The CDR3 is 15 residues long. Trimming took off 5 bases at V and 4 bases at J, with 14 bases between the two ends. The CDR3 region has the DNA TGTGCCAGCAGTCGGGCGGACAGATCCACCGGGGAGCTGTTTTTT. Translating it yields CASSRADRSTGELFF.